The 31 T cell receptor beta chains listed next were all sequenced from one sample in a study of blood T cell repertoires in COVID-19. Repertoires were generated with immunoSEQ multiplex PCR, while TCRdb's copy carries only in-frame clones and drops some. The sample lists 120,000 to 150,000 clones, 84% occurring once. Sequenced material: peripheral blood. These receptors all stem from a woman aged 50 to 60 in a cohort sampled during active or convalescent COVID-19.

The rearrangement links TRBV9 to TRBJ2-5; the match to TRBD1 covers 7 bases. Looked up from germline, CDR1 is SGDLS and CDR2 is YYNGEE. This CDR3 is built from 15 residues. Germline trimming cut 0 bases from V and 5 bases from J; bases unmatched to any gene: 7. CDR3 loop: CASSVGQGAWETQYF. Here the CDR3 DNA reads TGTGCCAGCAGCGTAGGACAGGGTGCCTGGGAGACCCAGTACTTC.

The chain has TRBV11-3 and TRBJ1-1, with 7 nucleotides matching TRBD1. Looked up from germline, CDR1 is SGHNT and CDR2 is YENEEA. The CDR3 runs to 15 residues. V was clipped by 5 bases and J by 4 bases; unmatched bases: 10. CDR3 in DNA: TGTGCCAGCAGCGATAACAGGGGTCTGATCACTGAAGCTTTCTTT. It codes for CASSDNRGLITEAFF.

This chain connects TRBV11-3 to TRBJ2-7, with 7 bases that match TRBD1. The CDR3 length is 13 residues. Losses at the gene ends were 6 bases for V and 6 bases for J; bases not matched to a gene: 8. Germline V CDR1 and CDR2: SGHNT, YENEEA. The CDR3: CASSLLTGSEQYF. The CDR3 bases are TGTGCCAGCAGTCTTCTGACAGGGAGCGAGCAGTACTTC.

This chain uses TRBV7-8 with TRBJ1-2, with 7 positions matching TRBD1. The CDR3 contains 15 residues. V gave up 4 bases and J gave up 6 bases; unmatched junction bases: 11. Germline V gene data show CDR1 as SGHVS and CDR2 as FQNEAQ. Here the CDR3 reads CASSSRVRTGNGYTF. The DNA for the CDR3 is TGTGCCAGCAGCTCACGCGTCCGGACAGGAAATGGCTACACCTTC. The full variable domain, rest sourced from reference TRBV7-8 and TRBJ1-2, is GAGVSQSPRYKVAKRGQDVALRCDPISGHVSLFWYQQALGQGPEFLTYFQNEAQLDKSGLPSDRFFAERPEGSVSTLKIQRTQQEDSAVYLCASSSRVRTGNGYTFGSGTRLTVV.

The chain recombines TRBV24-1 with TRBJ2-5; 7 nucleotides match TRBD1. The CDR3 has 13 residues. Trimming cost V 8 bases and J 5 bases; bases outside gene matches: 7. The germline V gene has CDR1 KGHDR and CDR2 SFDVKD. In nucleotides, the CDR3 is TGTGCCACCACGGACAGGAACGGGGAGACCCAGTACTTC. This encodes CATTDRNGETQYF.

The V call is TRBV4-3, the J call TRBJ2-2; 8 positions agree with TRBD2. The CDR3 contains 18 residues. Germline trimming cut 0 bases from V and 8 bases from J; bases unmatched to any gene: 14. Germline CDR1 LGHNA, CDR2 YSLEER. The CDR3 region is CASSQEPRVAGHWGELFF. CDR3 DNA: TGCGCCAGCAGCCAAGAGCCCCGGGTAGCGGGGCATTGGGGGGAGCTGTTTTTT.

This clone was counted only a few times. Here the CDR3 reads CAISEGSNEKLFF. For the CDR3, the DNA is TGTGCCATCAGTGAAGGGAGTAATGAAAAACTGTTTTTT. The V gene is TRBV10-3, the J gene TRBJ1-4; D remains ambiguous. The CDR3 length is 13 residues. The ends were cut back, 3 bases at V and 4 bases at J, with 6 bases in the middle. Germline V lookup: CDR1 ENHRY, CDR2 SYGVKD.

V is TRBV7-8 and J is TRBJ1-2; D not resolved. The V and J ends lost 1 base and 8 bases respectively, with 8 bases between them. Germline values: CDR1 SGHVS, CDR2 FQNEAQ. This CDR3 spans 12 amino acids. The CDR3 bases are TGTGCCAGCAGCTTAGACGAGGGAGGCTACACCTTC. Residues: CASSLDEGGYTF. The complete variable domain, with remaining parts taken from reference TRBV7-8 and TRBJ1-2, reads GAGVSQSPRYKVAKRGQDVALRCDPISGHVSLFWYQQALGQGPEFLTYFQNEAQLDKSGLPSDRFFAERPEGSVSTLKIQRTQQEDSAVYLCASSLDEGGYTFGSGTRLTVV.

The CDR3 DNA reads as TGTGCCAGCAGTTACTCGCGGGGCCCGAACACTGAAGCTTTCTTT. Translation gives CASSYSRGPNTEAFF. The rearrangement uses TRBV6-2 or TRBV6-3 and TRBJ1-1, with D perhaps matching TRBD1 (5 bases). V was trimmed by 0 bases and J by 1 base, leaving 9 bases between them. Germline CDR1 MNHEY, CDR2 SVGEGT. The CDR3 is 15 amino acids.

This sequence joins TRBV11-2 and TRBJ1-3; the match to TRBD1 covers 7 bases. Germline values: CDR1 SGHAT, CDR2 FQNNGV. V lost 5 bases to trimming and J lost 2 bases; unmatched junction nucleotides: 3. This CDR3 comprises 14 residues. The CDR3 here is CASSPDRAGNTIYF. The CDR3 region has the DNA TGTGCCAGCAGCCCAGACAGGGCTGGAAACACCATATATTTT.

This clone was detected only a few times. The chain joins TRBV6-4 to TRBJ2-3, with 12 bases fitting TRBD2. Looked up from germline, CDR1 is MRHNA and CDR2 is SNTAGT. The CDR3 covers 15 residues. V trimming: 5 bases; J trimming: 3 bases; junction bases outside the gene matches: 3. DNA of the CDR3: TGTGCCAGCAGTTCTAGCGGGGGGGCGACAGATACGCAGTATTTT. Translating it yields CASSSSGGATDTQYF.

The chain combines TRBV7-9 with TRBJ1-1, with unresolved D. Trimming left V 4 bases short and J 0 bases short, with 18 bases between. CDR3 size: 17 residues. Germline CDR1 SEHNR, CDR2 FQNEAQ (reference sequence). The CDR3 protein is CASSSRPGGKMNTEAFF. The CDR3 nucleotides are TGTGCCAGCAGCTCTAGGCCGGGAGGGAAGATGAACACTGAAGCTTTCTTT.

This clone was recorded once. J is TRBJ1-3 and V is TRBV19, with D possibly TRBD1 on 5 matching bases. Germline values: CDR1 LNHDA, CDR2 SQIVND (reference sequence). V gave up 6 bases and J gave up 4 bases, with 19 bases separating them. The length of the CDR3 is 16 residues. The chain's CDR3 is CASSQKGFSGGNTIYF. The CDR3 DNA sequence: TGTGCCAGTAGCCAAAAGGGGTTCTCTGGGGGAAACACCATATATTTT.

The chain has TRBV19 and TRBJ2-1, with TRBD2 matching over 9 bases. V was clipped by 6 bases and J by 5 bases; unmatched bases: 8. Germline CDR1 is LNHDA and CDR2 is SQIVND (reference sequence). This CDR3 has 15 amino acids. CDR3 sequence reads: CASREGSSGDNEQFF. The CDR3, as DNA: TGTGCCAGTAGAGAGGGGTCTAGCGGGGACAATGAGCAGTTCTTC. Full variable domain (missing parts from reference TRBV19 and TRBJ2-1): DGGITQSPKYLFRKEGQNVTLSCEQNLNHDAMYWYRQDPGQGLRLIYYSQIVNDFQKGDIAEGYSVSREKKESFPLTVTSAQKNPTAFYLCASREGSSGDNEQFFGPGTRLTVL.

This clone was counted between two and nine times. The chain employs TRBV6-4 and TRBJ2-1; 10 bases line up with TRBD2. The CDR3 loop spans 15 amino acids. Germline loops: CDR1 MRHNA, CDR2 SNTAGT. After removal of 3 bases from V and 7 bases from J, the junction contained 6 bases not matched to a gene. The DNA of the CDR3 is TGTGCCAGCAGTGATGAACTAGCGGGGCCAAATGAGCAGTTCTTC. Translating gives CASSDELAGPNEQFF.

The gene calls are TRBV7-2 and TRBJ2-7; maybe TRBD1 (5 bases). The CDR3 extends over 13 amino acids. V lost 3 bases, J lost 5 bases, and 11 bases lay in between. The V gene's germline CDR1 is SGHTA and CDR2 FQGNSA. CDR3 sequence (DNA): TGTGCCAGCAGCTTTCGACAGACCCACGAGCAGTACTTC. Its protein product is CASSFRQTHEQYF.

This chain joins TRBV29-1 and TRBJ1-2; D gene uncertain. Trimming pared 4 bases from V and 7 bases from J, leaving 16 bases between. This CDR3 is built from 13 residues. Germline-derived CDR1 and CDR2 are SQVTM and ANQGSEA. The CDR3 nucleotides are TGCAGCGTTGCAGCAGCCTCTCAGGCTGGCTACACCTTC. Translated: CSVAAASQAGYTF.

This chain connects TRBV7-2 to TRBJ1-3, with D uncertain. Germline values: CDR1 SGHTA, CDR2 FQGNSA. There are 13 residues in the CDR3. V was shortened by 1 base and J by 9 bases, with 10 bases between the two germline ends. As DNA, the CDR3 is TGTGCCAGCAGCTTAGTATCTCCTCCCACCATATATTTT. Its translation: CASSLVSPPTIYF.

This clone showed up just a few times. The chain employs TRBV7-9 and TRBJ1-2, with a weak D call TRBD1 (5 bases). Trimming took off 5 bases at V and 8 bases at J, with 15 bases between the two ends. CDR1 and CDR2 from the germline V gene are SEHNR and FQNEAQ (reference sequence). This CDR3 is built from 13 residues. The CDR3 loop is CASSPLEGAGYTF. In DNA, the CDR3 is TGTGCCAGCAGCCCCCTGGAAGGGGCGGGCTACACCTTC.

The chain couples TRBV19 to TRBJ2-7; D is possibly TRBD1 (6 bases). This CDR3 contains 15 residues. Germline-derived CDR1 and CDR2 are LNHDA and SQIVND (reference sequence). Trimming took off 1 base at V and 5 bases at J, with 15 bases between the two ends. CDR3 bases: TGTGCCAGTAGTATAGCCGGACAGCTTAGCCACGAGCAGTACTTC. Its protein product is CASSIAGQLSHEQYF.

V is TRBV18 and J is TRBJ1-1; weak D call: TRBD1 (5 bases). This CDR3 is 13 amino acids long. Germline V CDR1 and CDR2: KGHSH, LQKENI. Trimming shortened V by 3 bases and J by 2 bases, and 7 bases separated the two germline ends. The CDR3 here is CASSPQGNTEAFF. CDR3 bases: TGTGCCAGCTCACCTCAGGGAAACACTGAAGCTTTCTTT.

This sequence joins TRBV19 and TRBJ2-3; no clear D gene. Per the germline V gene, CDR1 is LNHDA and CDR2 is SQIVND (reference sequence). Trimming took 7 bases from V and 1 from J, leaving 9 bases between them. CDR3 length: 13 amino acids. This CDR3 reads CASMSYGTDTQYF. The CDR3 coding sequence is TGTGCCAGTATGAGCTACGGCACAGATACGCAGTATTTT.

The chain has TRBV27 and TRBJ2-1, with TRBD2 as a possible D gene (6 bases). Trimming took 6 bases from V and 2 from J, leaving 11 bases between them. The CDR3 is 14 residues long. Germline V gene sequence: CDR1 MNHEY, CDR2 SMNVEV (reference sequence). The CDR3 nucleotides read TGTGCCAGCAGACGGAGGGAACCCTACAATGAGCAGTTCTTC. The encoded protein is CASRRREPYNEQFF.

J is TRBJ1-1 and V is TRBV4-3; D remains ambiguous. CDR1 and CDR2 (germline): LGHNA, YSLEER. The CDR3 runs 15 residues. The V gene lost 0 bases and the J gene lost 2 bases, with 10 bases spanning the gap. The CDR3 loop reads CASSQDLHRNTEAFF. The CDR3 DNA follows: TGCGCCAGCAGCCAAGATCTTCACAGAAACACTGAAGCTTTCTTT.

V is TRBV5-8 and J is TRBJ1-3; D is perhaps TRBD1 (6 bases). Germline lookup yields CDR1 SGHTS and CDR2 YDEGEE. With 10 bases removed from V and 4 bases from J, the gap between germline ends came to 18 bases. CDR3 length equals 14 residues. The CDR3 loop is CASSGTGGGNTIYF. DNA for the CDR3: TGTGCCTCGAGCGGGACGGGGGGCGGAAACACCATATATTTT.

On this clone itself: Additional DNA sequences in this sample encode the identical CDR3. The chain recombines TRBV6-5 with TRBJ1-2; 9 nucleotides align to TRBD1. V lost 8 bases to trimming and J lost 4 bases; unmatched junction nucleotides: 5. The germline V gene has CDR1 MNHEY and CDR2 SVGAGI. The CDR3 runs 13 residues. The CDR3 DNA sequence: TGTGCCAGCTCTCGGACAGGGGCCTATGGCTACACCTTC. Translation: CASSRTGAYGYTF.

This clone was observed a single time. A single base separates this from a much larger clone, so it may be a read error. This CDR3 is also generated by other DNA sequences in the sample. The chain has TRBV4-1 and TRBJ1-5; TRBD1 aligns across 10 bases. V trimming: 1 base; J trimming: 7 bases; junction bases outside the gene matches: 10. This CDR3 region has 17 residues. CDR1 is MGHRA and CDR2 is YSYEKL in the germline V gene. The CDR3 protein is CASSQVAGTGARQPQHF. The CDR3 region has the DNA TGCGCCAGCAGCCAAGTAGCTGGGACAGGGGCGAGGCAGCCCCAGCATTTT.

J is TRBJ1-5 and V is TRBV5-1; 9 bases line up with TRBD1. Trimming removed 4 bases from V and 5 bases from J; junction bases left unmatched: 13. Germline CDR1 SGHRS, CDR2 YFSETQ. The CDR3 spans 17 residues. The CDR3 coding sequence is TGCGCCAGCAGCCTCGGTGGGTGGGACAGGGCCCATCAGCCCCAGCATTTT. Its translation is CASSLGGWDRAHQPQHF.

The V and J genes are TRBV6-1 and TRBJ1-5, with D hard to call. CDR3 length: 15 residues. V was pared by 0 bases and J by 4 bases, with 10 bases between. Per germline, CDR1 MNHNS and CDR2 SASEGT. The CDR3 DNA reads as TGTGCCAGCAGTGAAGCGGAGCTCCCGAATCAGCCCCAGCATTTT. Its translation: CASSEAELPNQPQHF.

The chain's CDR3 is CASSEGQMSQQYF. The CDR3 DNA follows: TGTGCCAGCAGTGAAGGACAGATGTCGCAGCAGTACTTC. The chain employs TRBV2 and TRBJ2-7; TRBD1 might be the D (5 bases). The V end was cut by 1 base, the J end by 8 bases, with 12 bases between. Germline V gives CDR1 SNHLY, CDR2 FYNNEI. This CDR3 is built from 13 residues.

This clone was detected a few times. The chain is built from TRBV20-1 and TRBJ1-4, with 8 bases identical to TRBD1. Germline-derived CDR1 and CDR2 are DFQATT and SNEGSKA (reference sequence). The CDR3 is made up of 11 amino acids. V lost 3 bases, J lost 16 bases, and 7 bases stayed unmatched. Here the CDR3 reads CSASLGQVWFF. The CDR3 DNA sequence: TGCAGTGCTAGCCTGGGACAGGTTTGGTTTTTT.